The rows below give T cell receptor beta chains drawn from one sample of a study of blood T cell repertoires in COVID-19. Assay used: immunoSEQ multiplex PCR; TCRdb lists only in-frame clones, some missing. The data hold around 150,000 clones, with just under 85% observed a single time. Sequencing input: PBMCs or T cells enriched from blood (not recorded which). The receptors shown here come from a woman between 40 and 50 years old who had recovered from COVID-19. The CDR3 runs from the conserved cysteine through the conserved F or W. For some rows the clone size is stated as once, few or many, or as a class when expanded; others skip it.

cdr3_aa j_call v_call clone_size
CASSQVSTWGYTF TRBJ1-2 TRBV3-1/TRBV3-2 .
CAWGDSSFGEQYF TRBJ2-7 TRBV30 .
CSAIPGVGGQETQYF TRBJ2-5 TRBV29-1 .
CASILSQNYGYTF TRBJ1-2 TRBV7-2 .
CASSMSRGSYGYTF TRBJ1-2 TRBV19 once
CASSPGNTQYF TRBJ2-3 TRBV19 .
CASRGGGTGVNTEAFF TRBJ1-1 TRBV25-1 few
CASSGEGSYNSPLHF TRBJ1-6 TRBV2 .
CASSGDRDPYEQYF TRBJ2-7 TRBV5-1 few
CASSSGVGTEAFF TRBJ1-1 TRBV7-2 .